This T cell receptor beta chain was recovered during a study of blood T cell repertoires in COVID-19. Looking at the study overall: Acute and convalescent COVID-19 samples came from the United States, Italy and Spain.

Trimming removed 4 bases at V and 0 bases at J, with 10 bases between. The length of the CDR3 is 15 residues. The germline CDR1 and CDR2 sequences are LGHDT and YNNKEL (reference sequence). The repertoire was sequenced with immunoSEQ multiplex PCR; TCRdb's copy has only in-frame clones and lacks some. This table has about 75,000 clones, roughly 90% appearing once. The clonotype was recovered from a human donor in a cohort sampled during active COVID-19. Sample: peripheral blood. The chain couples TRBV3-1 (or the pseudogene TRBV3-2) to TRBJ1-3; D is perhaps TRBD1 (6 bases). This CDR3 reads CASSLRGYSGNTIYF. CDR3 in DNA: TGTGCCAGCAGCCTCAGGGGATACTCTGGAAACACCATATATTTT.